The 17 T cell receptor beta chains presented below share a single source sample, sequenced in a study of Ad26.COV2.S vaccination and SARS-CoV-2 variants. Method: immunoSEQ multiplex PCR; TCRdb's copy keeps in-frame clones and lacks some. The repertoire holds about 450,000 clones, with 89% as singletons. Documented treatment: 19 received Ad26.COV2.S at low or high dose, single or two shots; a few received placebo; per-sample allocation not given. Samples came from day 63 after the first vaccine or placebo injection. The sample here was peripheral blood, taken in a trial of Ad26.COV2.S vaccine versus placebo. The receptors originated from a person aged 18-60 years who received the Ad26.COV2.S COVID-19 vaccine or a placebo.

Note on this clone: The sample has other DNA sequences that encode this CDR3 too. The chain employs TRBV15 and TRBJ1-5, with 7 bases fitting TRBD1. The CDR3 has 15 residues. V lost 0 bases to trimming and J lost 4 bases; unmatched junction nucleotides: 3. Germline lookup yields CDR1 LNHNV and CDR2 YYDKDF (reference sequence). CDR3 amino acids: CATSRDSGGNQPQHF. The CDR3 DNA is TGTGCCACCAGCAGAGATTCAGGGGGTAATCAGCCCCAGCATTTT.

V and J are TRBV6-2 or TRBV6-3 and TRBJ2-6, with 7 bases identical to TRBD1. With V trimmed by 5 bases and J by 0 bases, 13 bases remained unmatched. This CDR3 has 19 amino acids. Germline V lookup: CDR1 MNHEY, CDR2 SVGEGT. The CDR3 protein is CASSLPLQGLSSGANVLTF. DNA of the CDR3: TGTGCCAGCAGTCTCCCTCTACAGGGGCTTAGCTCTGGGGCCAACGTCCTGACTTTC.

The V gene is TRBV11-3, the J gene TRBJ1-2; D uncertain. Germline lookup yields CDR1 SGHNT and CDR2 YENEEA. Trimming removed 5 bases at V and 1 base at J, with 8 bases between. The CDR3 extends over 13 amino acids. Written as DNA, the CDR3 is TGTGCCAGCAGCATGCAGAGTAACTATGGCTACACCTTC. The encoded protein is CASSMQSNYGYTF.

This clone has only one observation. This chain joins TRBV6-5 and TRBJ2-5; D gene ambiguous. Deletions cut 10 bases from V and 5 bases from J, with 17 bases between. Germline values: CDR1 MNHEY, CDR2 SVGAGI. The CDR3 is 13 residues long. The CDR3 DNA reads as TGTGCCACTACCACTCCGGGTCTTGAGACCCAGTACTTC. Amino acids: CATTTPGLETQYF.

The chain couples TRBV4-2 to TRBJ2-2; no clear D gene. Germline assignment: CDR1 LGHNA and CDR2 YNFKEQ. The CDR3 has 16 residues. Trimming removed 1 base at V and 3 bases at J, with 12 bases between. The CDR3 region has the DNA TGTGCCAGCAGCCAAGTTGCAGATGTGGACACCGGGGAGCTGTTTTTT. This sequence encodes CASSQVADVDTGELFF.

Written as DNA, the CDR3 is TGTGCCAGCAGCCCACCAGCAGGAAACTATGGCTACACCTTC. This translates into CASSPPAGNYGYTF. The chain is built from TRBV5-6 and TRBJ1-2, with D unclear. The CDR3 consists of 14 residues. The V gene lost 4 bases and the J gene lost 2 bases, with 12 bases spanning the gap. Germline V gene lookup returns CDR1 SGHDT and CDR2 YYEEEE.

V usage is TRBV5-1 and J usage is TRBJ2-5, with D perhaps matching TRBD1 (5 bases). V lost 0 bases and J 4 bases, leaving 10 bases between the germline ends. There are 14 residues in the CDR3. The germline V gene has CDR1 SGHRS and CDR2 YFSETQ. CDR3 coding DNA: TGCGCCAGCAGCTTGGCTGGCCAGGGAGAGACCCAGTACTTC. Protein: CASSLAGQGETQYF. Full variable domain (outside the CDR3, taken from reference TRBV5-1 and TRBJ2-5): KAGVTQTPRYLIKTRGQQVTLSCSPISGHRSVSWYQQTPGQGLQFLFEYFSETQRNKGNFPGRFSGRQFSNSRSEMNVSTLELGDSALYLCASSLAGQGETQYFGPGTRLLVL.

The chain carries TRBV30 and TRBJ2-7; TRBD2 matches at 12 bases. Germline assignment: CDR1 GTSNPN and CDR2 SVGIG (reference sequence). Germline trimming cut 3 bases from V and 1 base from J; bases unmatched to any gene: 7. The CDR3 has 16 amino acids. The CDR3 nucleotides read TGTGCCTGGAGGCCTCGACTAGCGGGGGAGTCCTACGAGCAGTACTTC. Translated: CAWRPRLAGESYEQYF.

This clone was counted only a few times. CDR3 loop: CASSKGQGSYEQYF. As DNA, the CDR3 is TGTGCCAGCAGCAAAGGACAGGGCTCCTACGAGCAGTACTTC. The chain has TRBV21-1 and TRBJ2-7; the table's D call, TRBD1, was not checked against the DNA. TRBV21-1 is marked as a pseudogene. CDR3 length equals 14 residues.

The CDR3 nucleotides read TGTGCCAGCAGCGCCTTGCTGGGACAGAACACTGAAGCTTTCTTT. Its protein product is CASSALLGQNTEAFF. The J gene is TRBJ1-1, the V gene TRBV5-4; D is perhaps TRBD1 (6 bases). CDR3 length equals 15 residues. The V end lost 4 bases, the J end lost 1 base, and 14 bases lay between the germline ends. Germline assignment: CDR1 SGHNT and CDR2 YYREEE (reference sequence).

The V gene is TRBV24-1, the J gene TRBJ1-1; perhaps TRBD1 as D (5 bases). This CDR3 comprises 14 residues. Germline V lookup: CDR1 KGHDR, CDR2 SFDVKD. V lost 5 bases and J lost 1, with 10 bases in between. The CDR3 sequence is CATSALRGNTEAFF. As DNA, the CDR3 is TGTGCCACCAGTGCGCTGAGGGGGAACACTGAAGCTTTCTTT.

The gene calls are TRBV18 and TRBJ2-3, with a tentative D call TRBD2 (6 bases). Germline CDR1 is KGHSH and CDR2 is LQKENI. This CDR3 has 17 amino acids. V was pared by 3 bases and J by 2 bases, with 18 bases between. The CDR3 DNA reads as TGTGCCAGCTCACCGGGTCGGTTCGCGGGATACACAGATACGCAGTATTTT. The encoded protein is CASSPGRFAGYTDTQYF.

The DNA for the CDR3 is TGTGCCAGCAGGCCCTGGGGCATTCGTACCCGGGAGCTGTTTTTT. Translated, it gives CASRPWGIRTRELFF. The chain links TRBV28 to TRBJ2-2; D may be TRBD1 (5 bases). This CDR3 contains 15 residues. Germline V gene lookup returns CDR1 MDHEN and CDR2 SYDVKM. Trimming took 6 bases from V and 9 from J, leaving 20 bases between them.

V gene TRBV19 combines with J gene TRBJ2-1; TRBD1 or TRBD2 may be the D gene (6 bases each). Per germline, CDR1 LNHDA and CDR2 SQIVND (reference sequence). With 10 bases removed from V and 2 bases from J, the gap between germline ends came to 15 bases. The CDR3 is 14 residues long. CDR3 coding DNA: TGTGCCACCCGTTCCCGGGGGCCCTACAATGAGCAGTTCTTC. It encodes CATRSRGPYNEQFF.

The J gene is TRBJ2-2, the V gene TRBV5-8; no definite D call. V lost 6 bases, J lost 6 bases, and 18 bases lay in between. The germline gives CDR1 SGHTS, CDR2 YDEGEE. The CDR3 is 15 residues long. CDR3 loop: CASTMGYGQAGELFF. The DNA of the CDR3 is TGTGCCAGCACCATGGGTTATGGGCAGGCCGGGGAGCTGTTTTTT.

This chain joins TRBV30 and TRBJ2-3; 7 nucleotides agree with TRBD1. J was trimmed by 5 bases and V by 4 bases; bases with no gene match: 9. Germline V lookup: CDR1 GTSNPN, CDR2 SVGIG (reference sequence). The CDR3 sequence is 14 residues long. CDR3 amino acids: CAWKSRGRGDTQYF. In DNA form, the CDR3 reads TGTGCCTGGAAGTCGAGGGGGCGAGGAGATACGCAGTATTTT.

This clone was counted between two and nine times. The gene calls are TRBV6-5 and TRBJ1-6, with D perhaps matching TRBD1 (5 bases). The CDR3 extends over 15 amino acids. V was shortened by 8 bases and J by 7 bases, with 18 bases between the two germline ends. CDR1 and CDR2 from the germline V gene are MNHEY and SVGAGI. The CDR3 DNA is TGTGCCAGCCGCCCCCCCGGGGGGAGGAATTCACCCCTCCACTTT. Its protein product is CASRPPGGRNSPLHF.